This entry describes one T cell receptor (beta chain). This specimen belongs to a study of technical replicates of blood from several donors. The repertoire was sequenced with immunoSEQ multiplex PCR; TCRdb's copy has only in-frame clones and lacks some. The sample includes some 70,000 clones, 95% to 97% seen only once; the top ten take approximately 0.3%. The CDR3 is 15 residues long. V was cut by 3 bases and J by 3 bases, with 15 bases left in between. Germline loops: CDR1 MNHEY, CDR2 SMNVEV (reference sequence). This sequence was found in a human donor in good health. Sequenced sample: T cells isolated from PBMCs. V and J are TRBV27 and TRBJ2-7; D perhaps matches TRBD2 (6 bases). The CDR3 DNA is TGTGCCAGCAGTTTTGGAGGGGCTTCCCTCTACGAGCAGTACTTC. Translating gives CASSFGGASLYEQYF.